These 13 T cell receptor beta chains were all obtained from the same sample, sequenced in a study of cytomegalovirus exposure and HLA in healthy donors. It was with 60 Vbeta and 13 Jbeta primers that the PCR ran. TCRdb's copy holds only in-frame clones and misses some; the assay was immunoSEQ multiplex PCR. Of hundreds of thousands of clones in the sample, around 80% were seen once. Sequencing was carried out using PBMCs. The source of these receptors is a boy aged 2 to 10 in good health and CMV-seronegative.

The chain links TRBV27 to TRBJ2-1, with TRBD1 identical over 8 bases. Germline loops: CDR1 MNHEY, CDR2 SMNVEV (reference sequence). This CDR3 has 15 residues. Unmatched junction bases numbered 8, after V lost 3 bases and J lost 7 bases. The CDR3 DNA reads as TGTGCCAGCAGTTTCCCGCGGACAGGGCGTAATGAGCAGTTCTTC. Amino acid sequence: CASSFPRTGRNEQFF.

This chain joins TRBV9 and TRBJ2-1; 10 bases match TRBD2. J lost 5 bases, V lost 4 bases, and 6 bases had no gene match. Germline V gives CDR1 SGDLS, CDR2 YYNGEE. This CDR3 contains 15 residues. As DNA, the CDR3 is TGTGCCAGCAGCCAGCGGAGCGGGGGGGACAATGAGCAGTTCTTC. This codes for CASSQRSGGDNEQFF.

The chain uses TRBV19 and TRBJ1-5, with D possibly being TRBD1 (5 bases). This CDR3 region has 12 residues. The V gene's germline CDR1 is LNHDA and CDR2 SQIVND (reference sequence). Trimming removed 6 bases at V and 8 bases at J, with 11 bases between. CDR3: CASRGGWEPQHF. The CDR3 DNA reads as TGTGCCAGTAGGGGGGGATGGGAGCCCCAGCATTTT.

This clone has just a few counts. V and J are TRBV6-5 and TRBJ1-5; D call uncertain. Trimming removed 7 bases from V and 6 bases from J, with 10 bases in between. From germline, CDR1 is MNHEY and CDR2 SVGAGI. The CDR3 is 12 amino acids. The CDR3 nucleotides read TGTGCCAGCACCTCGGGTGGTCAGCCCCAGCATTTT. Translated: CASTSGGQPQHF.

The chain uses TRBV4-1 and TRBJ2-3, with 7 positions matching TRBD2. This CDR3 spans 16 amino acids. J was trimmed by 0 bases and V by 4 bases; bases with no gene match: 7. Germline CDR1 reads MGHRA; CDR2 reads YSYEKL. This CDR3 is CASSLRDYSSTDTQYF. The CDR3 DNA sequence: TGCGCCAGCAGCCTCCGGGACTACTCTAGCACAGATACGCAGTATTTT.

The chain recombines TRBV29-1 with TRBJ2-7; D is possibly TRBD2 (6 bases). Trimming stripped 5 bases from V and 0 bases from J, with 14 bases between. This CDR3 comprises 14 residues. Per the germline V gene, CDR1 is SQVTM and CDR2 is ANQGSEA. The CDR3 here is CSVMVAGTSYEQYF. In DNA, the CDR3 is TGCAGCGTTATGGTTGCGGGAACCTCCTACGAGCAGTACTTC.

This clone is a singleton in its sample. This chain joins TRBV29-1 and TRBJ2-1; unclear D gene. The CDR3 is 14 residues long. Trimming took off 3 bases at V and 0 bases at J, with 9 bases between the two ends. Germline V gene sequence: CDR1 SQVTM, CDR2 ANQGSEA. The CDR3 DNA follows: TGCAGCGTTGACGGCAGGTCCTCCTACAATGAGCAGTTCTTC. Protein sequence: CSVDGRSSYNEQFF.

The chain recombines TRBV29-1 with TRBJ2-5, with a tentative D call TRBD2 (6 bases). The J call may be wrong; the DNA end is better matched by TRBJ2-7. The CDR3 is 13 residues long. Germline V gene lookup returns CDR1 SQVTM and CDR2 ANQGSEA. CDR3 nucleotide sequence: TGCAGCGTTGAAGGGGGGGAGACCTACGAGCAGTACTTC. Amino acids: CSVEGGETYEQYF.

CDR3 coding DNA: TGTGCCAGCAGTCACAGGACAGGCCAAGAGACCCAGTACTTC. Its protein is CASSHRTGQETQYF. The chain combines TRBV6-1 with TRBJ2-5; 7 bases are shared with TRBD1. Trimming cost V 5 bases and J 1 base; bases outside gene matches: 4. This CDR3 has 14 residues. Germline CDR1 MNHNS, CDR2 SASEGT.

V is TRBV30 and J is TRBJ1-2; D gene ambiguous. Trimming removed 0 bases at V and 7 bases at J, with 12 bases between. The CDR3 has 13 residues. Germline lookup yields CDR1 GTSNPN and CDR2 SVGIG (reference sequence). This CDR3 reads CAWSVQRRGGYTF. CDR3 bases: TGTGCCTGGAGTGTACAGAGACGGGGTGGCTACACCTTC.

This clone was observed a handful of times. This rearrangement joins TRBV6-1 to TRBJ1-4, with D possibly matching TRBD1 (6 bases). Germline V gene sequence: CDR1 MNHNS, CDR2 SASEGT. The CDR3 is made up of 17 amino acids. V was trimmed by 0 bases and J by 2 bases, leaving 13 bases between them. The CDR3 DNA reads as TGTGCCAGCAGTGAAGCCTCCCTCCAGGGGACTAATGAAAAACTGTTTTTT. Protein: CASSEASLQGTNEKLFF.

V gene TRBV15 combines with J gene TRBJ2-5; no clear D gene. Per germline, CDR1 LNHNV and CDR2 YYDKDF (reference sequence). Trimming shortened V by 0 bases and J by 5 bases, and 4 bases separated the two germline ends. CDR3 length: 12 amino acids. CDR3: CATSRDRETQYF. Written as DNA, the CDR3 is TGTGCCACCAGCAGAGACAGGGAGACCCAGTACTTC. Based on the CDR3 plus reference TRBV15 and TRBJ2-5, the full variable domain is DAMVIQNPRYQVTQFGKPVTLSCSQTLNHNVMYWYQQKSSQAPKLLFHYYDKDFNNEADTPDNFQSRRPNTSFCFLDIRSPGLGDTAMYLCATSRDRETQYFGPGTRLLVL.

J is TRBJ1-1 and V is TRBV30, with D maybe TRBD1 (5 bases). This CDR3 region has 12 residues. Germline CDR1 and CDR2: GTSNPN and SVGIG (reference sequence). The V end lost 8 bases, the J end lost 1 base, and 11 bases lay between the germline ends. DNA of the CDR3: TGTGCCGGGGGGGGTGAGAACACTGAAGCTTTCTTT. Translated: CAGGGENTEAFF. The variable domain in full, with the rest retrieved from reference TRBV30 and TRBJ1-1, is SQTIHQWPATLVQPVGSPLSLECTVEGTSNPNLYWYRQAAGRGLQLLFYSVGIGQISSEVPQNLSASRPQDRQFILSSKKLLLSDSGFYLCAGGGENTEAFFGQGTRLTVV.